A single T cell receptor beta chain is shown here with its context. Antigen: not known. Each 10 ml fresh peripheral blood draw supplied the PBMCs. TCR beta CDR3 regions were amplified from RNA transcripts. HTBI primers were the set used in a first-round RT-PCR of the TCR CDR3. TCRdb re-analysed the multiplex PCR reads in MiXCR, keeping a single row per CDR3 protein. The sample comprises some 50,000 distinct CDR3 sequences, approximately 48% of which are singletons, and about 8.9% rests with the top ten. The germline CDR1 and CDR2 sequences are MNHEY and SMNVEV (reference sequence). The CDR3 is 11 residues long. Trimming pared 6 bases from V and 7 bases from J, leaving 9 bases between. The data originate from a study of T cells in Graves' hyperthyroidism and ophthalmopathy. General observations from the study: Progression to ophthalmopathy was predicted a median of approximately 6.4 months early. Among thyroid clonotypes expanded above 0.001, most also appeared in blood.

The TCR comes from a woman between 45 and 65 years old with Graves' ophthalmopathy. V usage is TRBV27 and J usage is TRBJ2-5; D is undetermined. The sequenced sample was blood. The CDR3 region is CASRRVGTQYF. The CDR3 nucleotides read TGTGCCAGCAGGCGCGTGGGGACCCAGTACTTC.